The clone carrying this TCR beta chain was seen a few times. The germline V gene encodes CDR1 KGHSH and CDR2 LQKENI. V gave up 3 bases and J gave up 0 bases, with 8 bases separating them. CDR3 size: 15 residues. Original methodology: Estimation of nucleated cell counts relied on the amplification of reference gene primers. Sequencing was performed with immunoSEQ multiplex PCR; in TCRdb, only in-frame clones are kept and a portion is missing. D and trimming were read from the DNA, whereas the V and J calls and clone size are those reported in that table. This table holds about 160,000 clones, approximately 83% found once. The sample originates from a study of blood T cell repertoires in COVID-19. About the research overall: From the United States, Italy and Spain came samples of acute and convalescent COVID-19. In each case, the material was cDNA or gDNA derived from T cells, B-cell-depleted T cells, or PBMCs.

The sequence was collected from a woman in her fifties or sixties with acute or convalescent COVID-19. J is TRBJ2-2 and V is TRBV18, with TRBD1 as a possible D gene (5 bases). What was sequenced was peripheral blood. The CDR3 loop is CASSPDISNTGELFF. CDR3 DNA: TGTGCCAGCTCACCGGACATTTCGAACACCGGGGAGCTGTTTTTT.